These T cell receptor beta chains were read from a single sample in a study of cytomegalovirus exposure and HLA in healthy donors. Profiled with immunoSEQ multiplex PCR; TCRdb holds only in-frame clones, not every one. The repertoire holds under 200,000 clones, with about 82% as singletons. The sample taken for sequencing was PBMCs. These receptors originate from a woman between 45 and 65 years old in good health and CMV-seropositive. Each CDR3 is given with its conserved first and last residue. The D gene is left open where the match is weak. Clone size is given for some rows only: seen once, a few or many times, or a class if the clone is expanded.

abundance,d_gene,j_gene,v_gene,len,CDR3aa,CDR3nt
.,.,TRBJ2-7,TRBV11-1,14,CASSLEGAPYEQYF,TGTGCCAGCAGCTTAGAAGGGGCCCCCTACGAGCAGTACTTC
.,.,TRBJ1-5,TRBV7-2,14,CASVGGGLNQPQHF,TGTGCCAGCGTCGGGGGGGGTCTCAATCAGCCCCAGCATTTT
once,TRBD2,TRBJ2-1,TRBV7-8,19,CASRIALAGPSKTYNEQFF,TGTGCCAGCAGGATTGCGCTAGCGGGACCCTCAAAAACCTACAATGAGCAGTTCTTC
.,TRBD1,TRBJ2-7,TRBV2,12,CASRGDSYEQYF,TGTGCCAGCAGGGGGGACAGTTACGAGCAGTACTTC
once,.,TRBJ1-2,TRBV19,13,CASSLQGVYGYTF,TGTGCCAGTAGCCTACAGGGTGTCTATGGCTACACCTTC
.,.,TRBJ2-3,TRBV25-1,13,CASRRVGLDTQYF,TGTGCCAGCAGGAGGGTGGGGTTAGATACGCAGTATTTT
.,TRBD1,TRBJ1-2,TRBV29-1,14,CSVEQTTGRYGYTF,TGCAGCGTTGAACAAACGACAGGGCGATATGGCTACACCTTC
.,.,TRBJ2-5,TRBV5-4,13,CASRTGVQETQYF,TGTGCCAGCAGAACGGGAGTCCAAGAGACCCAGTACTTC
.,.,TRBJ2-7,TRBV18,17,CASSLSSGAGGSYEQYF,TGTGCCAGCTCCCTCTCCTCCGGGGCCGGGGGTTCTTACGAGCAGTACTTC
.,TRBD2,TRBJ2-7,TRBV5-4,13,CASKVPGGYEQYF,TGTGCCAGCAAAGTACCCGGGGGGTACGAGCAGTACTTC
.,.,TRBJ2-7,TRBV7-9,15,CASSLAQGLSYEQYF,TGTGCCAGCAGCTTAGCTCAGGGTCTCTCCTACGAGCAGTACTTC
.,.,TRBJ2-5,TRBV7-6,10,CASSSETQYF,TGTGCCAGCAGCTCGGAGACCCAGTACTTC
.,.,TRBJ1-6,TRBV5-1,15,CASSLGLYRGSPLHF,TGCGCCAGCAGCTTGGGCTTATATAGGGGTTCACCCCTCCACTTT
.,TRBD1,TRBJ2-7,TRBV4-2,14,CASSQGQGTYEQYF,TGTGCCAGCAGCCAAGGACAGGGAACCTACGAGCAGTACTTC
.,.,TRBJ1-1,TRBV6-6,13,CASLDWGETEAFF,TGTGCCAGCCTTGATTGGGGGGAGACTGAAGCTTTCTTT
.,TRBD1,TRBJ1-6,TRBV11-1,14,CASSPGQGRSPLHF,TGTGCCAGCAGCCCCGGACAGGGGCGGTCACCCCTCCACTTT
.,TRBD2,TRBJ2-1,TRBV4-2,17,CASSQASAGGTYNEQFF,TGTGCCAGCAGCCAAGCCTCGGCGGGGGGGACCTACAATGAGCAGTTCTTC
few,TRBD1,TRBJ1-5,TRBV5-8,15,CASSRGGTGSQPQHF,TGTGCCAGCAGCCGAGGGGGGACAGGTAGTCAGCCCCAGCATTTT
.,.,TRBJ2-3,TRBV7-2,15,CASSSRTAGTDTQYF,TGTGCCAGCAGCTCTCGGACAGCCGGCACAGATACGCAGTATTTT
.,TRBD1,TRBJ2-2,TRBV9,17,CASTNRGQGGFTGELFF,TGTGCCAGCACCAATAGGGGGCAGGGCGGGTTCACCGGGGAGCTGTTTTTT
.,.,TRBJ1-2,TRBV13,12,CASSLSGYGYTF,TGTGCCAGCAGCTTATCCGGCTATGGCTACACCTTC
.,.,TRBJ2-6,TRBV9,15,CASSPSGSGANVLTF,TGTGCCAGCAGCCCCAGTGGCTCTGGGGCCAACGTCCTGACTTTC
.,TRBD2,TRBJ2-1,TRBV28,15,CASSPPTGGSNEQFF,TGTGCCAGCAGTCCCCCGACGGGGGGTTCCAATGAGCAGTTCTTC
.,.,TRBJ2-2,TRBV5-6,15,CASSFGQMNTGELFF,TGTGCCAGCAGCTTCGGACAGATGAACACCGGGGAGCTGTTTTTT
once,.,TRBJ1-5,TRBV28,14,CASSLGSWSQPQHF,TGTGCCAGCAGTTTAGGGTCATGGAGCCAGCCCCAGCATTTT
few,.,TRBJ1-1,TRBV5-1,13,CASSFGENTEAFF,TGCGCCAGCAGCTTCGGGGAGAACACTGAAGCTTTCTTT
few,TRBD1,TRBJ2-7,TRBV6-6,16,CASSGIGTGDPYEQYF,TGTGCCAGCAGCGGGATCGGGACAGGGGATCCCTACGAGCAGTACTTC
.,TRBD2,TRBJ2-1,TRBV5-6,13,CASRGGYYNEQFF,TGTGCCAGCAGGGGGGGGTACTACAATGAGCAGTTCTTC
.,TRBD1,TRBJ1-4,TRBV2,13,CAGREDRVEKLFF,TGTGCCGGCAGGGAGGACAGGGTTGAAAAACTGTTTTTT
once,.,TRBJ1-2,TRBV6-1,14,CASSEQGLVYGYTF,TGTGCCAGCAGTGAACAGGGGCTTGTCTATGGCTACACCTTC
.,.,TRBJ2-5,TRBV4-1,15,CASSQDLTETKTQYF,TGCGCCAGCAGCCAAGATCTAACAGAGACCAAAACCCAGTACTTC
.,.,TRBJ2-7,TRBV7-8,11,CASRDSGEQYF,TGTGCCAGCAGGGACAGTGGCGAGCAGTACTTC
few,TRBD2,TRBJ2-2,TRBV13,16,CASSKGLAGVAGELFF,TGTGCCAGCAGCAAGGGACTAGCGGGAGTGGCCGGGGAGCTGTTTTTT
.,TRBD1,TRBJ1-2,TRBV19,14,CASTTAGTGHGYTF,TGTGCCAGTACGACGGCCGGGACAGGGCATGGCTACACCTTC
.,.,TRBJ1-2,TRBV7-2,12,CASSPSHYGYTF,TGTGCCAGCAGCCCCTCCCACTATGGCTACACCTTC
.,.,TRBJ1-4,TRBV5-5,15,CASSLLPGTNEKLFF,TGTGCCAGCAGCTTGCTCCCAGGGACTAATGAAAAACTGTTTTTT
.,.,TRBJ1-2,TRBV7-9,13,CASSTNRELGYTF,TGTGCCAGCAGCACCAACAGGGAATTGGGCTACACCTTC
.,TRBD2,TRBJ2-7,TRBV5-1,15,CASSLSGSMSYEQYF,TGCGCCAGCAGCTTGAGCGGGAGTATGTCCTACGAGCAGTACTTC
.,.,TRBJ1-5,TRBV14,13,CASGQGYNQPQHF,TGTGCCAGCGGGCAGGGATACAATCAGCCCCAGCATTTT
.,TRBD1,TRBJ1-2,TRBV19,14,CASSITGGGYGYTF,TGTGCCAGTAGTATAACAGGGGGTGGCTATGGCTACACCTTC
.,.,TRBJ2-6,TRBV7-2,16,CASSFGGVSGANVLTF,TGTGCCAGCAGCTTTGGCGGGGTCTCTGGGGCCAACGTCCTGACTTTC
.,.,TRBJ2-1,TRBV6-1,14,CASSATGLYNEQFF,TGTGCCAGCAGTGCAACAGGGCTGTACAATGAGCAGTTCTTC
.,.,TRBJ2-5,TRBV28,11,CASSVRETQYF,TGTGCCAGTTCGGTCAGGGAGACCCAGTACTTC
few,TRBD2,TRBJ2-1,TRBV30,15,CAWSGGGRINNEQFF,TGTGCCTGGAGTGGGGGGGGTAGAATAAACAATGAGCAGTTCTTC
.,TRBD1,TRBJ2-3,TRBV5-6,16,CASSPLDRDFSDTQYF,TGTGCCAGCAGCCCACTTGACAGGGATTTTTCAGATACGCAGTATTTT
.,.,TRBJ1-2,TRBV28,16,CASSIPQAGRRGGYTF,TGTGCCAGCAGTATCCCCCAGGCTGGAAGGAGAGGGGGCTACACCTTC
.,TRBD1,TRBJ2-7,TRBV5-1,14,CASSLRQGGYEQYF,TGCGCCAGCAGCTTGCGACAGGGTGGGTACGAGCAGTACTTC
.,.,TRBJ1-6,TRBV5-1,15,CASSLGGLGNSPLHF,TGCGCCAGCAGCTTAGGGGGTTTAGGTAATTCACCCCTCCACTTT
.,TRBD1,TRBJ2-7,TRBV28,14,CASSLLGQGYEQYF,TGTGCCAGCAGTTTATTGGGACAGGGCTACGAGCAGTACTTC
.,.,TRBJ1-4,TRBV27,16,CASSLSLGVGNEKLFF,TGTGCCAGCAGTTTATCTCTCGGGGTTGGTAATGAAAAACTGTTTTTT
.,.,TRBJ2-2,TRBV28,12,CASSFFAGELFF,TGTGCCAGCAGTTTTTTCGCGGGGGAGCTGTTTTTT
.,TRBD2,TRBJ2-1,TRBV4-2,17,CASSPLKGSGGGNEQFF,TGTGCCAGCAGCCCCCTTAAAGGTAGCGGGGGGGGCAATGAGCAGTTCTTC
.,TRBD1,TRBJ1-2,TRBV29-1,13,CSAGTGLDYGYTF,TGCAGCGCCGGGACAGGGTTGGACTATGGCTACACCTTC
.,TRBD1,TRBJ1-6,TRBV18,18,CASSPTGTGGSGNSPLHF,TGTGCCAGCTCACCAACCGGGACAGGTGGATCGGGTAATTCACCCCTCCACTTT
.,TRBD2,TRBJ2-1,TRBV5-1,17,CASSYTTSGRSYNEQFF,TGCGCCAGCAGCTATACGACTAGCGGACGGTCCTACAATGAGCAGTTCTTC
.,.,TRBJ1-5,TRBV6-5,13,CASSEELNQPQHF,TGTGCCAGCAGCGAGGAATTGAATCAGCCCCAGCATTTT
.,.,TRBJ1-2,TRBV19,14,CASSPRGGTYGYTF,TGTGCCAGTAGTCCCCGGGGAGGCACCTATGGCTACACCTTC